These 25 T cell receptor beta chains share one sample of origin, sequenced in a study of blood T cell repertoires in COVID-19. The table came from immunoSEQ multiplex PCR; TCRdb's copy has only in-frame clones and leaves some out. The table records more than 300,000 clones, roughly 86% of them present only once. The sample comprised peripheral blood. The receptors here all came from a young woman with COVID-19, enrolled during active disease.

J is TRBJ2-2 and V is TRBV6-4, with a tentative D call TRBD1 (5 bases). The CDR3 sequence is 14 residues long. V was cut by 8 bases and J by 2 bases, with 12 bases left in between. The germline V gene encodes CDR1 MRHNA and CDR2 SNTAGT. The CDR3 sequence is CASGAAVNTGELFF. CDR3 in DNA: TGTGCCAGCGGGGCCGCAGTAAACACCGGGGAGCTGTTTTTT.

The V and J genes are TRBV2 and TRBJ2-7; D unclear. With 2 bases removed from V and 1 base from J, the gap between germline ends came to 9 bases. CDR1 SNHLY and CDR2 FYNNEI come from the germline V gene. The CDR3 runs 14 residues. CDR3 in DNA: TGTGCCAGCAGTGAAAACTCCCCGTCCTACGAGCAGTACTTC. The encoded protein is CASSENSPSYEQYF.

The chain couples TRBV5-1 to TRBJ1-1, with a possible D match to TRBD1 (6 bases). CDR1 is SGHRS, CDR2 YFSETQ, per germline. The CDR3 extends over 15 amino acids. V was trimmed by 5 bases and J by 1 base, leaving 15 bases between them. The CDR3 sequence: CASRSAPGQNTEAFF. CDR3 DNA: TGCGCCAGCAGATCTGCACCGGGACAGAACACTGAAGCTTTCTTT.

Concerning this clone: The germline gene is not matched at one end of the junction; a read error may be the cause. This chain connects TRBV7-7 to TRBJ2-2, with D maybe TRBD1 (5 bases). The CDR3 is made up of 15 amino acids. CDR1 and CDR2 (germline): SSHAT, FNYEAQ (reference sequence). CDR3 DNA: TGTGCTAGCAGCTTACTCCAGGGTGACACCGGGGAGCTGTTTTTT. This encodes CASSLLQGDTGELFF.

J is TRBJ1-1 and V is TRBV7-9; 8 bases match TRBD1. This CDR3 is built from 15 residues. Unmatched junction bases numbered 6, after V lost 2 bases and J lost 4 bases. The germline CDR1 and CDR2 sequences are SEHNR and FQNEAQ (reference sequence). CDR3 nucleotides: TGTGCCAGCAGCTTATCGGCAGGGGGCTCCACTGAAGCTTTCTTT. Amino acids: CASSLSAGGSTEAFF.

The chain combines TRBV19 with TRBJ2-2; the D is unclear. The CDR3 is 14 amino acids. The V end was cut by 5 bases, the J end by 0 bases, with 7 bases between. CDR1 is LNHDA and CDR2 is SQIVND in the germline V gene (reference sequence). The CDR3 DNA follows: TGTGCCAGTAGTCCAACAGCGAACACCGGGGAGCTGTTTTTT. This sequence encodes CASSPTANTGELFF.

The chain has TRBV30 and TRBJ2-1; tentatively, D is TRBD2 (6 bases). CDR3 size: 14 residues. Germline CDR1 is GTSNPN and CDR2 is SVGIG (reference sequence). Trimming removed 1 base from V and 5 bases from J, with 12 bases in between. This CDR3 is CAWSDRDLHNEQFF. As DNA, the CDR3 is TGTGCCTGGAGTGACCGGGACTTACACAATGAGCAGTTCTTC.

The CDR3 sequence is CASSLATSGRQQETQYF. The CDR3 DNA reads as TGCGCCAGCAGCTTGGCGACTAGCGGGAGGCAACAAGAGACCCAGTACTTC. This chain joins TRBV5-1 and TRBJ2-5; 13 bases map to TRBD2. CDR3 size: 17 residues. Trimming cost V 0 bases and J 2 bases; bases outside gene matches: 4. Germline CDR1 reads SGHRS; CDR2 reads YFSETQ.

The chain couples TRBV4-1 to TRBJ2-7; possibly TRBD1 for D (5 bases). CDR3 length equals 14 residues. Germline V gene sequence: CDR1 MGHRA, CDR2 YSYEKL. Deletions cut 2 bases from V and 3 bases from J, with 11 bases between. As DNA, the CDR3 is TGCGCCAGCAGCCAACAGGGAACCCTCTACGAGCAGTACTTC. Protein product: CASSQQGTLYEQYF.

The chain combines TRBV7-2 with TRBJ1-2; D gene ambiguous. V lost 4 bases, J lost 6 bases, and 12 bases lay in between. Per the germline V gene, CDR1 is SGHTA and CDR2 is FQGNSA. This CDR3 has 13 amino acids. CDR3 region: CASSSTSWHGYTF. CDR3 DNA: TGTGCCAGCAGCTCCACCTCCTGGCATGGCTACACCTTC.

This clone showed up just once. The chain links TRBV24-1 to TRBJ2-1; 12 nucleotides agree with TRBD1. CDR1 is KGHDR and CDR2 is SFDVKD in the germline V gene. V shed 9 bases, J shed 0 bases, and the junction held 8 bases outside the gene matches. CDR3 length: 17 amino acids. CDR3: CATGDRGLAGSYNEQFF. The CDR3 DNA is TGTGCCACCGGGGACAGGGGGCTAGCCGGCTCCTACAATGAGCAGTTCTTC.

The chain links TRBV11-3 to TRBJ2-7, with TRBD1 identical over 8 bases. V lost 5 bases to trimming and J lost 5 bases; unmatched junction nucleotides: 2. CDR1 and CDR2 (germline): SGHNT, YENEEA. This CDR3 comprises 12 residues. CDR3 sequence reads: CASSPQGDEQYF. The CDR3 DNA sequence: TGTGCCAGCAGCCCACAGGGGGACGAGCAGTACTTC.

This clone was observed once. The chain employs TRBV2 and TRBJ1-4; possibly TRBD1 for D (5 bases). This CDR3 is 14 amino acids long. Trimming removed 8 bases at V and 6 bases at J, with 16 bases between. The V gene's germline CDR1 is SNHLY and CDR2 FYNNEI. CDR3 in amino acids: CASQGGTEDEKLFF. CDR3 bases: TGTGCCAGCCAGGGCGGGACTGAAGATGAAAAACTGTTTTTT.

This clone was seen only a few times. The rearrangement uses TRBV9 and TRBJ1-3; 7 nucleotides align to TRBD1. Trimming took 3 bases from V and 5 from J; bases not matched to a gene: 8. The CDR3 consists of 15 residues. Germline CDR1 SGDLS, CDR2 YYNGEE. The CDR3 region is CASSGQGANRNTIYF. The CDR3 DNA sequence: TGTGCCAGCAGCGGACAGGGCGCAAATAGAAACACCATATATTTT. Full variable domain (outside the CDR3, taken from reference TRBV9 and TRBJ1-3): DSGVTQTPKHLITATGQRVTLRCSPRSGDLSVYWYQQSLDQGLQFLIQYYNGEERAKGNILERFSAQQFPDLHSELNLSSLELGDSALYFCASSGQGANRNTIYFGEGSWLTVV.

The chain joins TRBV29-1 to TRBJ2-2; 8 bases agree with TRBD1. Germline V gives CDR1 SQVTM, CDR2 ANQGSEA. The ends lost 6 bases at V and 6 bases at J; junction bases unmatched: 6. The CDR3 totals 13 residues. The DNA for the CDR3 is TGCAGCGTCGAGGACAGGGATTCCGGGGAGCTGTTTTTT. The encoded protein is CSVEDRDSGELFF.

Only one count was recorded for this clone. The CDR3 region has the DNA TGTGCCAGCAGCCATCACTCAGGTTCACCCCTCCACTTT. As protein: CASSHHSGSPLHF. This chain joins TRBV3-1 (or the pseudogene TRBV3-2) and TRBJ1-6; D not resolved. Germline V CDR1 and CDR2: LGHDT, YNNKEL (reference sequence). V lost 3 bases and J 9 bases, leaving 9 bases between the germline ends. The CDR3 extends over 13 amino acids.

This rearrangement joins TRBV28 to TRBJ2-3, with 9 bases identical to TRBD2. Looked up from germline, CDR1 is MDHEN and CDR2 is SYDVKM. The CDR3 extends over 15 amino acids. With 7 bases clipped from V and 3 bases from J, the junction kept 8 bases outside the gene matches. The DNA for the CDR3 is TGTGCCAGCAACGGCGGGAGGGCCACGACAGATACGCAGTATTTT. Encoded protein: CASNGGRATTDTQYF.

The chain uses TRBV3-1 (or the pseudogene TRBV3-2) and TRBJ2-5, with 7 bases matching TRBD2. The length of the CDR3 is 15 residues. The junction had 4 bases not matched to a gene; V was cut back by 0 bases and J by 3 bases. Germline V gene sequence: CDR1 LGHDT, CDR2 YNNKEL (reference sequence). The CDR3 here is CASSQEGLAEETQYF. The CDR3 region has the DNA TGTGCCAGCAGCCAAGAAGGGCTAGCGGAAGAGACCCAGTACTTC.

As to this clone: The sample has other DNA sequences that encode this CDR3 too. The chain joins TRBV19 to TRBJ2-7, with a tentative D call TRBD2 (6 bases). The germline V gene encodes CDR1 LNHDA and CDR2 SQIVND (reference sequence). V lost 5 bases, J lost 1 base, and 9 bases lay in between. This CDR3 comprises 13 residues. The DNA for the CDR3 is TGTGCCAGTAGTGCCGGACTATCCTACGAGCAGTACTTC. Translating gives CASSAGLSYEQYF.

The J gene is TRBJ2-3, the V gene TRBV28; 7 positions agree with TRBD1. From germline, CDR1 is MDHEN and CDR2 SYDVKM. This CDR3 has 15 residues. Trimming removed 3 bases from V and 1 base from J; junction bases left unmatched: 4. The CDR3 here is CASSLTGRGTDTQYF. The DNA for the CDR3 is TGTGCCAGCAGTTTGACAGGGCGGGGCACAGATACGCAGTATTTT.

The J gene is TRBJ1-6, the V gene TRBV10-2, with no clear D. The V end was cut by 2 bases, the J end by 9 bases, with 5 bases between. This CDR3 has 12 amino acids. Germline loops: CDR1 WSHSY, CDR2 SAAADI. CDR3: CASSEVVSPLHF. The CDR3, as DNA: TGCGCCAGCAGTGAGGTAGTTTCACCCCTCCACTTT.

Remarks on this clone: The junction and the germline gene differ at one end; a read error may be behind it. V gene TRBV30 combines with J gene TRBJ1-6; no reliable D call. The CDR3 length is 13 residues. Per germline, CDR1 GTSNPN and CDR2 SVGIG (reference sequence). CDR3 sequence: CAWSPGYKSPLHF. The CDR3 DNA follows: TGTGCCTGGAGTCCGGGTTATAAGTCACCCCTCCACTTT.

The chain carries TRBV4-3 and TRBJ2-3, with 7 positions matching TRBD2. V was clipped by 1 base and J by 2 bases; unmatched bases: 3. Germline loops: CDR1 LGHNA, CDR2 YSLEER. The CDR3 is 15 residues long. The CDR3 here is CASSQAGGTTDTQYF. CDR3 sequence (DNA): TGCGCCAGCAGCCAAGCCGGGGGGACCACAGATACGCAGTATTTT.

In its sample, this clone was seen a few times. This chain connects TRBV10-1 to TRBJ2-7; D is ambiguous. Germline CDR1 reads WNHNN; CDR2 reads SYGVQD (reference sequence). Between the trimmed V and J ends, which lost 10 bases and 2 bases, there was a span of 24 bases. The CDR3 runs to 16 residues. In nucleotides, the CDR3 is TGCGCCATCAAGAAGCTACCGGAGACGGCAACCTACGAGCAGTACTTC. This gives the protein CAIKKLPETATYEQYF.

The rearrangement joins TRBV6-2 or TRBV6-3 to TRBJ2-7, with D perhaps matching TRBD2 (5 bases). The V end lost 3 bases, the J end lost 0 bases, and 12 bases lay between the germline ends. Germline loops: CDR1 MNHEY, CDR2 SVGEGT. The CDR3 runs 15 residues. The CDR3 nucleotides are TGTGCCAGCAGTTATGAGGGAGCGAGCTCCTACGAGCAGTACTTC. Its translation: CASSYEGASSYEQYF.